This TCR beta chain was documented in a study of blood T cell repertoires in COVID-19 (dated by TCRdb to about 2020). Turning to the overall study: Samples covering the acute and convalescent phases of COVID-19 were provided by collaborators in the United States, Italy and Spain. Sample metadata almost always included a de-identified subject ID, COVID-19 status, age in years and sex. The prospective study material was composed of cDNA or gDNA derived from T cells, B-cell-depleted T cells, or PBMCs. The dataset comprised deeply sampled blood TCRbeta repertoires from subjects exposed to, actively infected with, or recovered from COVID-19. The repertoires were made available in a free public database intended to serve as a resource for research on the immune response to SARS-CoV-2. Where HLA class I and class II types were available, the types were taken from metadata supplied by the sample provider, not from assay-based typing. The samples were drawn from the first 160 participants of the ongoing ImmuneRACE study and from about 1,200 subjects provided by 6 global collaborators.

This clone was seen a single time. There is no known antigen for this receptor. There are no base qualities to consult, and no much larger clone falls within one base. Between the V and J ends, shortened by 6 bases and 1 base respectively, the junction contains 9 bases. CDR1 and CDR2, looked up from the germline V gene, are SQVTM and ANQGSEA. There are 12 amino acids in the CDR3, from cysteine to phenylalanine inclusive. Just CDR3 DNA is preserved here, 36 bases in frame from base 1. The study at large found these results: The amount of clinical and demographic metadata varied by source and participant and was provided uncurated.

TCRbeta CDR3 regions were amplified from genomic DNA by means of the immunoSEQ Assay, a bias-controlled multiplex PCR. The paper's processing steps were these. The number of nucleated cells in each sample was estimated from the amplification of reference gene primers within the assay. To quantify the absolute abundance of each unique TCRbeta CDR3 rearrangement, sequence reads were collapsed and filtered. For each sample, productive Simpson clonality was calculated by taking the square root of Simpson's diversity index across productive rearrangements. Sourced from immuneACCESS, this table was stored by TCRdb with only in-frame sequences that have V and J called. A share of the clones is absent; for the studies checked, an unresolved V gene accounts for under half, and the remainder has no known explanation. Clonal size and the V and J genes are those of that table, whereas D and trimming came from the DNA. The sample table contains about 190,000 clones; only one count was recorded for about 85% of them. The ten largest clones take up about 1.1% of the sample.

Collaborating institutions collected whole blood in K2EDTA tubes following their own protocols. For TCRbeta analysis, collaborators shipped samples in one of three forms: frozen whole blood, isolated PBMCs, or DNA extracted from either of those sample types. The TCR comes from a man aged 25 to 40 with acute or convalescent COVID-19. The chain links TRBV29-1 with TRBJ1-1; the D gene is perhaps TRBD1, on 5 matching bases. The sample taken for sequencing was peripheral blood. The CDR3 protein: CSVERGNTEAFF. Here is the DNA: TGCAGCGTCGAAAGGGGGAACACTGAAGCTTTCTTT.